One sample yielded the 2 T cell receptor beta chains listed below, sequenced in a study of blood T cell repertoires in COVID-19. Repertoires were generated with immunoSEQ multiplex PCR, while TCRdb's copy carries only in-frame clones and drops some. The top ten hold 0.62% of the sample, which has 210,000 or so clones, around 90% seen once. The sample was peripheral blood. These receptors all stem from a man aged 50-60 years with acute or convalescent COVID-19.

The chain couples TRBV19 to TRBJ2-7, with 10 bases fitting TRBD2. This CDR3 spans 16 amino acids. J was trimmed by 6 bases and V by 6 bases; bases with no gene match: 14. The V gene's germline CDR1 is LNHDA and CDR2 SQIVND (reference sequence). The CDR3 region has the DNA TGTGCCAGTAGCTTAGGGCATAGCGGGAGGTTGAGCGAGCAGTACTTC. It translates to CASSLGHSGRLSEQYF.

The rearrangement links TRBV28 to TRBJ1-1; D perhaps matches TRBD1 (6 bases). The CDR3 covers 13 residues. CDR1 and CDR2 (germline): MDHEN, SYDVKM. Trimming removed 5 bases at V and 6 bases at J, with 13 bases between. CDR3 coding DNA: TGTGCCAGCAGTGGGACAAACAGCCCTGAAGCTTTCTTT. Translation gives CASSGTNSPEAFF. Variable domain in full (rest from reference TRBV28 and TRBJ1-1): DVKVTQSSRYLVKRTGEKVFLECVQDMDHENMFWYRQDPGLGLRLIYFSYDVKMKEKGDIPEGYSVSREKKERFSLILESASTNQTSMYLCASSGTNSPEAFFGQGTRLTVV.